Following are 12 T cell receptor beta chains from one sample sequenced in a study of shared clonotypes between healthy human individuals. The method was immunoSEQ multiplex PCR; TCRdb's version includes in-frame clones alone and lacks a portion of them. Here the sample spans over a million clones, about 84% being singletons. Sequencing was carried out using memory CD4+ T cells from PBMCs. Subset: CD45RA-negative fraction. The receptor set was obtained from a man younger than 35 in good health. Some clones in this sample may be carry-over from other donors' samples.

In its sample, this clone was seen a few times. The chain has TRBV7-3 and TRBJ2-1, with D perhaps assigned TRBD1 or TRBD2 (5 bases each). CDR3 length: 17 residues. V was shortened by 5 bases and J by 6 bases, with 23 bases between the two germline ends. From germline, CDR1 is SGHTA and CDR2 FQGTGA. The CDR3 protein is CASSRTGAGHLSNEQFF. In DNA form, the CDR3 reads TGTGCCAGCAGCAGGACCGGGGCAGGCCATCTCTCCAATGAGCAGTTCTTC.

The table lists this clone with a count of one. V and J are TRBV28 and TRBJ1-3; no reliable D call. Germline lookup yields CDR1 MDHEN and CDR2 SYDVKM. This CDR3 contains 14 residues. V lost 8 bases, J lost 0 bases, and 11 bases lay in between. The CDR3 sequence: CASLGFSSGNTIYF. In nucleotides, the CDR3 is TGTGCCAGCCTCGGGTTCAGCTCTGGAAACACCATATATTTT.

This clone has a count of ten or more. This chain connects TRBV14 to TRBJ2-3; no firm D call. CDR3 size: 13 residues. Trimming took 6 bases from V and 0 from J, leaving 7 bases between them. Per the germline V gene, CDR1 is SGHDN and CDR2 is FVKESK. As DNA, the CDR3 is TGTGCCAGCAGTGCGATCAGCACAGATACGCAGTATTTT. It specifies CASSAISTDTQYF.

The sample holds many counts of this clone. Other DNA sequences in the sample encode the same CDR3. V usage is TRBV15 and J usage is TRBJ1-5, with 10 bases aligning to TRBD1. The J segment lost 5 bases and the V segment lost 5 bases, leaving 6 bases of the junction unmatched. Germline V gene sequence: CDR1 LNHNV, CDR2 YYDKDF (reference sequence). This CDR3 contains 15 residues. CDR3 DNA: TGTGCCACCAGCTCACGGGACAGGGGCGATCAGCCCCAGCATTTT. It specifies CATSSRDRGDQPQHF.

V usage is TRBV29-1 and J usage is TRBJ2-1, with 10 bases lining up with TRBD2. This CDR3 has 14 amino acids. CDR1 is SQVTM, CDR2 ANQGSEA, per germline. V lost 6 bases to trimming and J lost 8 bases; unmatched junction nucleotides: 10. The CDR3 spells CSVTGTSEIDEQFF. In nucleotides, the CDR3 is TGCAGCGTCACCGGGACTAGCGAAATCGATGAGCAGTTCTTC.

Ten or more counts support this clone. The V and J genes are TRBV2 and TRBJ1-4; D unresolved. The CDR3 is made up of 14 amino acids. Between the trimmed V and J ends, which lost 2 bases and 6 bases, there was a span of 10 bases. Germline assignment: CDR1 SNHLY and CDR2 FYNNEI. The CDR3 DNA reads TGTGCCAGCAGTGAATCGAGGCCTGATGAAAAACTGTTTTTT. It is translated as CASSESRPDEKLFF.

Points on this clone: In the same sample, other DNA sequences code for this CDR3. The rearrangement joins TRBV7-2 to TRBJ2-7, with D perhaps TRBD1 (5 bases). The CDR3 consists of 13 residues. Between the trimmed V and J ends, which lost 1 base and 4 bases, there was a span of 8 bases. Germline values: CDR1 SGHTA, CDR2 FQGNSA. The CDR3 loop reads CASSLGRGYEQYF. The CDR3 bases are TGTGCCAGCAGCTTAGGAAGGGGTTACGAGCAGTACTTC.

The V and J genes are TRBV7-8 and TRBJ1-5, with 10 bases aligning to TRBD1. CDR3 size: 15 residues. Germline CDR1 SGHVS, CDR2 FQNEAQ. V gave up 1 base and J gave up 6 bases; unmatched junction bases: 3. In nucleotides, the CDR3 is TGTGCCAGCAGCTTAGGGGGACAGGGGAGTCAGCCCCAGCATTTT. As protein: CASSLGGQGSQPQHF.

The chain has TRBV5-6 and TRBJ2-3; a possible D gene is TRBD1 (6 bases). Between the trimmed V and J ends, which lost 4 bases and 0 bases, there was a span of 18 bases. The CDR3 runs 17 residues. In germline, CDR1 is SGHDT, CDR2 YYEEEE. CDR3 bases: TGTGCCAGCAGCGAAACCGGGACAACTACTAGCACAGATACGCAGTATTTT. This translates into CASSETGTTTSTDTQYF.

The chain combines TRBV5-4 with TRBJ2-7; D is undetermined. The CDR3 contains 13 residues. Germline V gene sequence: CDR1 SGHNT, CDR2 YYREEE (reference sequence). Deletions cut 0 bases from V and 6 bases from J, with 10 bases between. Written as DNA, the CDR3 is TGTGCCAGCAGCTTGGATTCTCCGGGCGAGCAGTACTTC. Amino acids: CASSLDSPGEQYF. Full variable domain (remainder filled in from reference TRBV5-4 and TRBJ2-7): ETGVTQSPTHLIKTRGQQVTLRCSSQSGHNTVSWYQQALGQGPQFIFQYYREEENGRGNFPPRFSGLQFPNYSSELNVNALELDDSALYLCASSLDSPGEQYFGPGTRLTVT.

The gene calls are TRBV9 and TRBJ2-3; D is uncertain. This CDR3 has 16 amino acids. Germline CDR1 and CDR2: SGDLS and YYNGEE. Trimming removed 1 base from V and 2 bases from J, with 14 bases in between. CDR3 in DNA: TGTGCCAGCAGCGTATATGAAGCAACCTTCACAGATACGCAGTATTTT. Protein: CASSVYEATFTDTQYF.

The chain couples TRBV28 to TRBJ2-7, with 9 bases matching TRBD1. The CDR3 extends over 14 amino acids. With 6 bases clipped from V and 5 bases from J, the junction kept 8 bases outside the gene matches. The V gene's germline CDR1 is MDHEN and CDR2 SYDVKM. The CDR3 bases are TGTGCCAGCAGCTACCGGGACAGGGATCACGAGCAGTACTTC. Residues: CASSYRDRDHEQYF.